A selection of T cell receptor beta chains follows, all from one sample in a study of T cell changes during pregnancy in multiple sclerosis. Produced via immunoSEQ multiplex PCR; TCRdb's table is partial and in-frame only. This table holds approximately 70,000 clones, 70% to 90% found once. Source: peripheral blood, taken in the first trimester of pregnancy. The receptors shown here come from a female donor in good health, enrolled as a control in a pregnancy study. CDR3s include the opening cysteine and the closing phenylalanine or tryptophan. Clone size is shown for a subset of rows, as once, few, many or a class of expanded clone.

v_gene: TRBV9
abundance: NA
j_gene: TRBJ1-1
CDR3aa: CASSVVPTAMNTEAFF

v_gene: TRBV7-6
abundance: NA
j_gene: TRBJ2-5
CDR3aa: CASTFLDRQETQYF

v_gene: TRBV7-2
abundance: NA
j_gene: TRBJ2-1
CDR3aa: CASSLKHEQFF

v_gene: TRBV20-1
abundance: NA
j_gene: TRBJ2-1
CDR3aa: CSVGRDEQFF

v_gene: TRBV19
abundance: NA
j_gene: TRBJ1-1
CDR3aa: CASSRAGGIEAFF

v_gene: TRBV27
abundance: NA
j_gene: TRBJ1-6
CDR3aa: CASSLEGYNSPLHF

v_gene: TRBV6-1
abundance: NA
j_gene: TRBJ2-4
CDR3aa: CASRNRGGNIQYF

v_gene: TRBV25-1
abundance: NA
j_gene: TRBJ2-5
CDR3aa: CASSAETSGRGETQYF

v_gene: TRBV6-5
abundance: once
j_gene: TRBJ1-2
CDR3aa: CASRKQGKNGYTF

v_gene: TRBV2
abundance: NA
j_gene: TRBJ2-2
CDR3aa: CASKLAGAGELFF

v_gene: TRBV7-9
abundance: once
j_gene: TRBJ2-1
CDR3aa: CASSPGLAASNEQFF

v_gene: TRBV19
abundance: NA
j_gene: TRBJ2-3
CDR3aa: CASSPLSGLAEGDTDTQYF

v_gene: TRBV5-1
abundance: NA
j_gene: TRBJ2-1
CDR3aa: CASSLAFSGRVNEQFF

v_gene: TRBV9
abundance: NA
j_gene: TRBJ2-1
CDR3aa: CASSPQASVGYNEQFF

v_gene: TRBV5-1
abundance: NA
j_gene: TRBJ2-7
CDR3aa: CASSSTAGIGYEQYF

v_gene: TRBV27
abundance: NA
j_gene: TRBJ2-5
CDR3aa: CASSSQTSAPKETQYF